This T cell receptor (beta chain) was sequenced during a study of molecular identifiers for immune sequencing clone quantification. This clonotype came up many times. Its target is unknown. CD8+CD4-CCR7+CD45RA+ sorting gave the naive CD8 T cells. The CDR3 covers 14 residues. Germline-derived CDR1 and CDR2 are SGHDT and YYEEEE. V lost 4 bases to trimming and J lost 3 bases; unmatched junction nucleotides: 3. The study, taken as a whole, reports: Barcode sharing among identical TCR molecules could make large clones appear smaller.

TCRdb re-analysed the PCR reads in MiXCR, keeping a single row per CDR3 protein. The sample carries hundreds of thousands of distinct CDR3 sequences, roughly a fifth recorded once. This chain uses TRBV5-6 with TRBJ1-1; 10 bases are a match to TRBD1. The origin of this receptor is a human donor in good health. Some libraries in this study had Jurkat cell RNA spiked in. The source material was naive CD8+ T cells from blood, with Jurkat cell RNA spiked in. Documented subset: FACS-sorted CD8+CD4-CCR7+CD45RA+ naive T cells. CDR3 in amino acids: CASSQDRGYTEAFF. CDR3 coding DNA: TGTGCCAGCAGCCAGGACAGGGGGTACACTGAAGCTTTCTTT.